Listed below are T cell receptor beta chains from one sample, sequenced in a study of T cells in tuberculosis. Sequencing used immunoSEQ multiplex PCR; TCRdb keeps in-frame clones, though not all of them. The sample has about 40,000 clones, approximately 94% seen once. Material: PBMCs, obtained at tuberculosis diagnosis. The receptors were gathered from an adult with tuberculosis. Each CDR3 is given with its conserved first and last residue. The D gene is left open where the match is weak. A row's size may be missing; if present it is once, few, many or a size class.

v_call: TRBV5-1
d_call: TRBD1
clone_size: .
cdr3_aa: CASSLQTGGAYEQYF

v_call: TRBV27
d_call: TRBD1
clone_size: .
cdr3_aa: CASSARTGTGGYYGYTF

v_call: TRBV11-3
d_call: .
clone_size: .
cdr3_aa: CASSLQESSLHF

v_call: TRBV5-4
d_call: TRBD2
clone_size: .
cdr3_aa: CASSLVGLATSTDTQYF

v_call: TRBV19
d_call: TRBD1
clone_size: .
cdr3_aa: CASRTGGGNQPQHF

v_call: TRBV5-1
d_call: TRBD1
clone_size: .
cdr3_aa: CASSLVRTGGYNEQFF

v_call: TRBV28
d_call: .
clone_size: .
cdr3_aa: CASTNEGTLSYEQYF

v_call: TRBV5-1
d_call: .
clone_size: .
cdr3_aa: CASSRGDYGYTF

v_call: TRBV10-3
d_call: .
clone_size: once
cdr3_aa: CAIRQGAGANVLTF

v_call: TRBV6-4
d_call: TRBD1
clone_size: .
cdr3_aa: CASSRDRQETQYF

v_call: TRBV6-1
d_call: .
clone_size: .
cdr3_aa: CASSEVAREQYF

v_call: TRBV18
d_call: .
clone_size: .
cdr3_aa: CASSGGAIGNSPLHF

v_call: TRBV19
d_call: .
clone_size: .
cdr3_aa: CASSPAGRVNQPQHF

v_call: TRBV29-1
d_call: .
clone_size: .
cdr3_aa: CSVEVQGFPRYEQYF

v_call: TRBV6-4
d_call: TRBD1
clone_size: .
cdr3_aa: CASSDPGQGYGYTF

v_call: TRBV2
d_call: TRBD1
clone_size: .
cdr3_aa: CASSEPTGQSSSTDTQYF